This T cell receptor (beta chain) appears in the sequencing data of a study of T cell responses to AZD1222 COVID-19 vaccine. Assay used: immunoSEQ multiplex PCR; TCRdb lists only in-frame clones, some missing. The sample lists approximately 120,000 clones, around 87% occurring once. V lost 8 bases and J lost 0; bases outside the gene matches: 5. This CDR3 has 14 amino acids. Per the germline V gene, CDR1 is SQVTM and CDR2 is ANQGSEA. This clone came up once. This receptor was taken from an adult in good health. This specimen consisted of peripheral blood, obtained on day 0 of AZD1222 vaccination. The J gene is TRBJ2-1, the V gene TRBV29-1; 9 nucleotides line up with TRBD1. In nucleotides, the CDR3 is TGCAGCATAGGACAGGGGAGCTCCTACAATGAGCAGTTCTTC. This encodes CSIGQGSSYNEQFF.